A selection of T cell receptor beta chains follows, all from one sample in a study of response to subunit inactivated influenza vaccine. TCRdb independently ran MiXCR on the RT-PCR reads; one entry per CDR3 protein. The table lists 860,000 or so distinct CDR3 sequences, 21% of them singletons. This material consisted of PBMCs from blood, taken 5 to 6 days after vaccination. Receptors were obtained from a man aged 50 to 60 who received an inactivated influenza vaccine. The CDR3 runs from the conserved cysteine through the conserved F or W. D genes are given only for firm matches. Clone size is stated in some rows and not others, as once, few, many or a class when expanded.

cdr3_aa | cdr3_nt | clone_size | v_call | d_call | j_call
CASGVYTDTQYF | TGCGCCAGCGGGGTGTACACAGATACGCAGTATTTT | few | TRBV5-1 | - | TRBJ2-3
CASSFQGDTQYF | TGCGCCAGCAGCTTTCAGGGAGATACGCAGTATTTT | few | TRBV5-1 | - | TRBJ2-3
CASSPAREVGEQYF | TGTGCCAGCAGCCCGGCACGCGAAGTGGGCGAGCAGTACTTC | few | TRBV6-1 | - | TRBJ2-7
CASSDSTSGRAGFYNEQFF | TGTGCCAGCAGTGACTCAACTAGCGGGAGGGCCGGGTTTTACAATGAGCAGTTCTTC | - | TRBV9 | TRBD2 | TRBJ2-1
CASSFRGSIYEQYF | TGTGCCAGCAGCTTTAGGGGCAGTATCTACGAGCAGTACTTC | - | TRBV7-8 | - | TRBJ2-7
CAISESGTGSFDEQYF | TGTGCCATCAGTGAGTCAGGGACAGGGTCTTTCGACGAGCAGTACTTC | - | TRBV10-3 | TRBD1 | TRBJ2-7
CASSLQDRGEQYF | TGTGCCAGCTCACTACAGGACCGGGGGGAGCAGTACTTC | - | TRBV18 | - | TRBJ2-7
CSVPTRTENIQYF | TGCAGCGTCCCGACTCGGACAGAAAACATTCAGTACTTC | many | TRBV29-1 | - | TRBJ2-4
CASNLRGDYTEAFF | TGTGCCAGCAATCTCAGGGGGGACTACACTGAAGCTTTCTTT | - | TRBV7-2 | TRBD1 | TRBJ1-1
CASSEGTASYEQYF | TGTGCCAGCAGTGAGGGGACTGCTTCCTACGAGCAGTACTTC | few | TRBV2 | - | TRBJ2-7
CASSPTGTGSPQPQHF | TGCGCCAGCAGCCCTACCGGGACAGGAAGCCCCCAGCCCCAGCATTTT | - | TRBV5-1 | TRBD1 | TRBJ1-5
CASSTDPSSYNEQFF | TGTGCCAGCAGCACCGACCCTAGCTCCTACAATGAGCAGTTCTTC | - | TRBV7-2 | - | TRBJ2-1
CASSQDRGLAINEQFF | TGTGCCAGCAGCCAAGACCGGGGACTAGCGATCAATGAGCAGTTCTTC | few | TRBV3-1 | TRBD2 | TRBJ2-1
CASSLVGQSSGNTIYF | TGTGCCAGCAGCTTAGTCGGGCAAAGCTCTGGAAACACCATATATTTT | - | TRBV7-2 | - | TRBJ1-3
CASSIGTSGGQGAQYF | TGCGCCAGCAGCATCGGGACTAGCGGGGGACAAGGGGCCCAGTACTTC | - | TRBV5-1 | TRBD2 | TRBJ2-5
CASSPPNRLATNEKLFF | TGTGCCAGCTCACCACCGAACAGACTCGCAACTAATGAAAAACTGTTTTTT | - | TRBV18 | - | TRBJ1-4
CASSTRGGAFHMGSQYF | TGTGCCAGCAGCACGAGAGGGGGGGCCTTTCATATGGGTTCGCAGTATTTT | many | TRBV5-6 | - | TRBJ2-3
CASSLAPKTGNTVYF | TGTGCCAGCAGCTTAGCGCCGAAGACTGGAAACACCGTATATTTT | - | TRBV7-2 | - | TRBJ1-3
CACRDLATPYEQYF | TGTGCCTGTAGGGACCTAGCGACTCCCTACGAGCAGTACTTC | - | TRBV30 | - | TRBJ2-7
CSVEGDTDSGANVLTF | TGCAGCGTCGAGGGGGACACCGACTCTGGGGCCAACGTCCTGACTTTC | many | TRBV29-1 | - | TRBJ2-6
CATGGQPRNQPQHF | TGTGCCACCGGAGGACAGCCGCGCAATCAGCCCCAGCATTTT | few | TRBV28 | - | TRBJ1-5
CSARRTGKYEQYF | TGCAGTGCTAGAAGGACAGGGAAATACGAGCAGTACTTC | - | TRBV20-1 | TRBD1 | TRBJ2-7
CASSTRTNTGELFF | TGTGCCAGCAGTACCAGGACGAACACCGGGGAGCTGTTTTTT | few | TRBV25-1 | - | TRBJ2-2
CASYGYANYGYTF | TGTGCCAGCTACGGATATGCTAACTATGGCTACACCTTC | - | TRBV28 | - | TRBJ1-2
CASSLGKGFTDTQYF | TGTGCCAGCAGTTTAGGAAAGGGGTTCACAGATACGCAGTATTTT | - | TRBV12-3/TRBV12-4 | - | TRBJ2-3
CASSFTSGGAGGEQFF | TGTGCCAGCAGCTTTACTAGCGGGGGGGCCGGAGGTGAGCAGTTCTTC | few | TRBV7-2 | TRBD2 | TRBJ2-1
CASSSRDRLLYEQFF | TGTGCCAGCAGTTCCAGGGACCGACTCCTATATGAGCAGTTCTTC | - | TRBV28 | - | TRBJ2-1
CASSTQEFSGNTIYF | TGTGCCAGCAGCACCCAGGAGTTCTCTGGAAACACCATATATTTT | few | TRBV5-6 | - | TRBJ1-3
CASSLRARSIYTGELFF | TGTGCCAGCAGCTTGCGTGCTCGAAGTATATACACCGGGGAGCTGTTTTTT | few | TRBV5-6 | - | TRBJ2-2
CASSQGLIIPSGRGEQYF | TGCGCCAGCAGCCAAGGGCTCATCATCCCTAGCGGGAGAGGCGAGCAGTACTTC | many | TRBV4-1 | TRBD2 | TRBJ2-7
CASSQVWGVVDEQYF | TGCGCCAGCAGCCAAGTATGGGGGGTAGTAGACGAGCAGTACTTC | - | TRBV4-1 | - | TRBJ2-7
CATGTGNTGELFF | TGTGCCACTGGGACAGGGAACACCGGGGAGCTGTTTTTT | many | TRBV15 | TRBD1 | TRBJ2-2
CATSRERLPPQFF | TGTGCCACCAGCAGAGAGCGGCTCCCGCCGCAGTTCTTC | - | TRBV15 | - | TRBJ2-1
CASSLVLGTHNEQFF | TGTGCCAGCAGCTTAGTCCTCGGGACCCACAATGAGCAGTTCTTC | - | TRBV7-9 | - | TRBJ2-1
CASGRDSFNQPQHF | TGTGCCAGCGGGCGGGACAGCTTCAATCAGCCCCAGCATTTT | few | TRBV6-1 | TRBD1 | TRBJ1-5
CASSLTGTGGVVNQPQHF | TGTGCCAGCAGCTTAACCGGGACAGGGGGCGTTGTCAATCAGCCCCAGCATTTT | - | TRBV13 | TRBD1 | TRBJ1-5
CASRGTSYGYTF | TGTGCCAGTCGCGGGACATCCTATGGCTACACCTTC | few | TRBV6-5 | - | TRBJ1-2
CASSPGGGANTEAFF | TGTGCCAGCAGCCCCGGCGGGGGGGCGAACACTGAAGCTTTCTTT | - | TRBV11-3 | - | TRBJ1-1
CATSDYGLAGYTQYF | TGTGCCACCAGTGACTACGGACTAGCGGGGTATACGCAGTATTTT | - | TRBV24-1 | TRBD2 | TRBJ2-3
CASSTGAPYEQYF | TGTGCCAGCAGTACAGGGGCCCCCTACGAGCAGTACTTC | many | TRBV6-1 | TRBD1 | TRBJ2-7
CASSHPPSGGLYTPRETQYF | TGCGCCAGCAGCCACCCACCTAGCGGGGGGCTGTATACCCCCCGAGAGACCCAGTACTTC | once | TRBV4-1 | TRBD2 | TRBJ2-5
CASSEVAGADGELFF | TGTGCCAGCAGTGAAGTCGCAGGGGCGGACGGGGAGCTGTTTTTT | few | TRBV2 | - | TRBJ2-2
CASSFSGSVAYEQYF | TGTGCCAGCAGTTTTTCCGGTTCAGTAGCCTACGAGCAGTACTTC | few | TRBV28 | - | TRBJ2-7
CASRQGSSGTDTQYF | TGTGCCAGCCGTCAGGGGTCTAGTGGCACAGATACGCAGTATTTT | many | TRBV6-1 | - | TRBJ2-3
CASSQGGRAYNEQFF | TGCGCCAGCAGCCAAGGGGGGAGAGCTTACAATGAGCAGTTCTTC | - | TRBV4-3 | - | TRBJ2-1